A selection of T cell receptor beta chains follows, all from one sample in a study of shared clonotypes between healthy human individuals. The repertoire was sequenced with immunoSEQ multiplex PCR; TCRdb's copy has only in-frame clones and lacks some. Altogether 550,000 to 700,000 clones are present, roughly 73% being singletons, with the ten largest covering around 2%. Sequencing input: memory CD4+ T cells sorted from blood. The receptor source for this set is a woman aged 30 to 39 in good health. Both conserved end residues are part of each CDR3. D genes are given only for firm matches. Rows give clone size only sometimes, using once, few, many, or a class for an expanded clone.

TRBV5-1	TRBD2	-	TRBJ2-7	TGCGCCAGCAGCTTGGACCTATCTAGCGGAATTTACGAGCAGTACTTC	CASSLDLSSGIYEQYF
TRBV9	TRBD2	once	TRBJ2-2	TGTGCCAGCAGCGCCGGGAGGCCGAGCGTCGGAAACACCGGGGAGCTGTTTTTT	CASSAGRPSVGNTGELFF
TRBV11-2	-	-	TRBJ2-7	TGTGCCAGCAGCTCAGGGGAGGTTTACGAGCAGTACTTC	CASSSGEVYEQYF
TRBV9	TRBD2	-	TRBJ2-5	TGTGCCAGCAGCGTAGGAACTAGCGGGAGGGCCAAGGAGACCCAGTACTTC	CASSVGTSGRAKETQYF
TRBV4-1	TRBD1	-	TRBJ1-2	TGCGCCAGCAGCCAATGGGCCAGGGGGCAGTCTAACTATGGCTACACCTTC	CASSQWARGQSNYGYTF
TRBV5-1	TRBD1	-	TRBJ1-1	TGCGCCAGCAGCCAGCAAACAGGGGTCACTGAAGCTTTCTTT	CASSQQTGVTEAFF
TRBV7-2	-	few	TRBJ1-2	TGTGCCAGCAGCTTGTGGGGGCATGGCTACACCTTC	CASSLWGHGYTF
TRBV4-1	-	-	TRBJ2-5	TGCGCCAGCAGCCAAGTTTACGGGGCGCCCCAAGAGACCCAGTACTTC	CASSQVYGAPQETQYF
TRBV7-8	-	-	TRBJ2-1	TGTGCCAGCAGCTTAGCGGGCGGGGTTCCTGAGCAGTTCTTC	CASSLAGGVPEQFF
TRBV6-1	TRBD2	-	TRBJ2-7	TGTGCCAGCAGTCAAAGCGGGGGCGAGCAGTACTTC	CASSQSGGEQYF
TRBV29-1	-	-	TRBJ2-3	TGCAGCGCTAAACACGGGAACTTATTCGGCACAGATACGCAGTATTTT	CSAKHGNLFGTDTQYF
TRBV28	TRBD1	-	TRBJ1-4	TGTGCCAGCAGTGTGACAGGGGCTAATGAAAAACTGTTTTTT	CASSVTGANEKLFF
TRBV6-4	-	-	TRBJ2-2	TGTGCCAGCAGTGCCGGGGCCAACACCGGGGAGCTGTTTTTT	CASSAGANTGELFF
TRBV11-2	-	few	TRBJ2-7	TGTGCCAGCAGCGGGAGCCCTAGGGACGAGCAGTACTTC	CASSGSPRDEQYF
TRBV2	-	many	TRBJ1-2	TGTGCCAGCAACGGACGGCCCTCTTATGGCTACACCTTC	CASNGRPSYGYTF
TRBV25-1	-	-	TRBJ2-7	TGTGCCAGCAGTGCCGAGACAGAAAACTCCTACGAGCAGTACTTC	CASSAETENSYEQYF
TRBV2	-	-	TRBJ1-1	TGTGCCAGCAGTGAATACAGGTCCGGAGCTTTCTTT	CASSEYRSGAFF